This TCR beta chain was documented in a study of identical twins. TCRdb fed the 5' RACE reads into MiXCR, producing one record per CDR3 protein. The table shows roughly 770,000 distinct CDR3 sequences, with 15% to 20% occurring only once. The CDR3 covers 12 residues. Germline V gene sequence: CDR1 DFQATT, CDR2 SNEGSKA (reference sequence). V trimming: 7 bases; J trimming: 7 bases; junction bases outside the gene matches: 2. General study points: The models systematically underestimated how much out-of-frame TCR alpha was shared in monozygotic twins.

In the case of this clonotype: What it binds is not known.

This sample also appeared in a second study, on T cells expressing NK-cell markers.

Sequences were obtained from PBMCs. The rearrangement links TRBV20-1 to TRBJ1-6; TRBD1 aligns across 9 bases. The source of this sequence is a young woman in good health. DNA for the CDR3: TGCAGTGTCGGGACAGGGAATTCACCCCTCCACTTT. Protein: CSVGTGNSPLHF.